The T cell receptor (beta chain) described here comes from a study of early T cells in non-severe SARS-CoV-2 infection. In the study overall: Bulk RNA from unsorted whole blood was sequenced; chains were unpaired.

Germline assignment: CDR1 DFQATT and CDR2 SNEGSKA (reference sequence). V shed 0 bases and J shed 0 bases, with 11 bases lying between them. The CDR3 runs to 15 residues. Individual cDNA molecules each received unique molecular identifiers attached to them. One entry per CDR3 protein, called by TCRdb with MiXCR from the 5' RACE reads. This sample has about 15,000 distinct CDR3 sequences, with around 5.6% found just once. Broader study findings: Matching with VDJdb favored anti-spike CD8 responses (missing private and CD4 specificities).

This clonotype was seen at least ten times. Its antigen is undetermined. Sequenced material: whole blood, taken at baseline. The sequence was obtained from an adult who was a healthcare worker with PCR-confirmed SARS-CoV-2 infection or an uninfected control (not recorded which). The chain uses TRBV20-1 and TRBJ1-1, with D perhaps matching TRBD1 (5 bases). CDR3 in amino acids: CSARDFGGVNTEAFF. The CDR3, as DNA: TGCAGTGCTAGAGATTTCGGGGGGGTGAACACTGAAGCTTTCTTT.